This TCR beta chain was retrieved from a study of identical twins (dated by TCRdb to the mid-2010s). Turning to the overall study: To test whether fetal clonotypes persist, this study deep-sequenced TCR alpha and beta repertoires from monozygotic twins, from unrelated adults of various ages, and from cord blood. To rule out contamination, replicate twin experiments were performed at different times with different library preparation protocols. Overall study outcomes, separate from this receptor: Invariant T cells such as MAIT and iNKT could partly confound zero-insertion analyses, although diverse VJ usage argued against such confounding for most clonotypes. Compared with coincidental sharing between unrelated individuals, an excess of low generation-probability sequences was observed among out-of-frame TCR alpha sequences shared between twins. Abundant cord blood beta clonotypes had fewer insertions, young adult naive repertoires showed a similar but weaker trend, and memory repertoires showed no such trend. In monozygotic twins, out-of-frame TCR alpha sharing was systematically underestimated by recombination models, although the models agreed with sharing between unrelated individuals. Because the same donors could not be followed over many years, the conclusions depended on cross-sectional statistical analysis. In beta out-of-frame sequences, excess twin sharing was weaker, because having fewer shared sequences lowered the signal-to-noise ratio.

The cysteine opens and the phenylalanine closes a CDR3 of 14 amino acids. CDR3 DNA only is kept here, 42 bases in frame from base 1. V lost 5 bases and J lost 6 bases; the stretch between them is 17 bases long. The germline V gene (reference sequence) yields SGHAT for CDR1 and FQDESV for CDR2. Only healthy Caucasian donors were included. Miltenyi CD45RO+ enrichment and human naive T-cell isolation kits were used to isolate memory (CD45RO+) and naive T cells from PBMC. This clonotype was picked up many times. What this receptor recognizes is not known. No base-level quality is on record; no much larger clone is a single base apart. The method behind the library was 5' RACE. For sequencing, an Illumina HiSeq 2000 was employed. A universal primer binding site was introduced by template switching, and a unique molecular identifier was present in the final cDNA, enabling accurate counting of TCR cDNA molecules. Specific primers in the conserved constant-segment region were used to synthesize first-strand cDNA for TCR alpha and beta chains. To control for contamination, every cDNA library was double barcoded, receiving both a SMART-Mk sample barcode and Illumina barcodes. TruSeq adapter sequences and Illumina sample barcodes were added in two successive PCR steps. The Illumina HiSeq platform was used with custom primers to sequence TCR alpha and beta cDNA libraries. The authors processed their data as follows. Unique molecular identifiers were extracted from raw reads with MiGEC, and CDR3 positions were determined with MiXCR. Recombination models were inferred per individual with the repgenHMM and IGoR tools using an EM algorithm. The analysis of shared clonotypes was done with the tcR package in R, with sharing normalized by the product of cloneset sizes. To study raw recombination without the effects of thymic and clonal selection, out-of-frame nonproductive sequences were analyzed. TCRdb reran the public reads through fastp at Q25 and MiXCR, keeping productive beta chains. CDR3 protein duplicates are merged, each entry listing the most common genes and DNA. The authors' filters were not applied to this entry. In all, the sample holds around 240,000 distinct CDR3 sequences, and roughly a tenth of those were seen once. The biggest ten clones account for about 9% of the sample.

Sequenced sample: memory T cells sorted from blood. In light of the paper, this sample's cell subset or site label describes: CD45RO+ enriched T cells. The sequence derives from a man aged 45-65 years in good health. The chain joins TRBV11-1 to TRBJ2-7; the D gene is perhaps TRBD2, from 6 matching bases. The CDR3 region has the sequence CASSKDGSGGEQYF. The sequenced DNA: TGTGCCAGCAGCAAGGACGGGAGTGGCGGCGAGCAGTACTTC.